This TCR beta chain was found in a study of T-cell memory formation after mild COVID-19. Broader study findings: Shrinking CD4+ clones were chiefly CM and EM; CD8+ ones were chiefly EMRA. Researchers found some responding clones in pre-infection memory, a sign that cross-reactive memory joined. Clones that contracted from day 15 to 85 had balanced CD4/CD8; later expanders were CD4+ biased.

The V end was cut by 1 base, the J end by 2 bases, with 7 bases between. This CDR3 region has 14 residues. In germline, CDR1 is LGHDT, CDR2 YNNKEL (reference sequence). TCRdb re-analysed the 5' RACE reads in MiXCR, keeping a single row per CDR3 protein. Here the sample spans 200,000 or so distinct CDR3 sequences, about 18% being singletons. This clonotype was observed a few times. Its antigen is undetermined. V usage is TRBV3-1 and J usage is TRBJ2-3; D is tentatively TRBD1 or TRBD2 (5 bases each). This TCR derives from an adult woman who had mild COVID-19 (a few samples of this study predate the infection). Cell type and time point are not known. The sample taken for sequencing was PBMCs or a T cell subset sorted from them (not recorded which). The CDR3 is CASSQVGPTDTQYF. CDR3 nucleotide sequence: TGTGCCAGCAGCCAAGTGGGACCCACAGATACGCAGTATTTT.